Described below is a single T cell receptor beta chain sequence and its context. The entry originates in a study of blood T cell repertoires in COVID-19. Study-level background: Sites across the United States, Italy and Spain contributed samples from acute and convalescent COVID-19. Sources were T cells, B-cell-depleted T cells, or PBMCs; the material itself was cDNA or gDNA.

The CDR3 covers 15 residues. Unmatched junction bases numbered 15, after V lost 8 bases and J lost 7 bases. The germline CDR1 and CDR2 sequences are MNHEY and SVGAGI. Assay used: immunoSEQ multiplex PCR; TCRdb lists only in-frame clones, some missing. Of some 40,000 clones in the sample, 70% to 90% were seen once. This rearrangement joins TRBV6-5 to TRBJ1-1; 8 nucleotides agree with TRBD1. Sequencing was carried out using peripheral blood. The source is a woman of 80 years or more with acute or convalescent COVID-19. The CDR3 region has the DNA TGTGCCAGCTCGGATGGGGCAGGGGGCTTGGGTGAAGCTTTCTTT. Its translation: CASSDGAGGLGEAFF.